The clone carrying this T cell receptor beta chain has only one observation. Germline V gives CDR1 MNHEY, CDR2 SVGAGI. This CDR3 has 14 amino acids. V lost 7 bases and J lost 2, with 12 bases in between. This sample is part of a study of blood T cell repertoires in COVID-19. Original processing notes: Scientists estimated how many nucleated cells there were by amplifying reference gene primers. Generated by immunoSEQ multiplex PCR, the TCRdb table keeps only in-frame clones and is missing some. That table furnishes V, J and clone size, whereas the DNA furnished D and trimming. This table holds tens of thousands of clones, around 79% found once.

The chain joins TRBV6-5 to TRBJ1-3, with D possibly TRBD1 on 6 matching bases. This TCR derives from a human donor in a cohort sampled during active COVID-19. The sequencing input was peripheral blood. The CDR3 nucleotides read TGTGCCAGCATTATGACAGGAACTGGAAACACCATATATTTT. Encoded protein: CASIMTGTGNTIYF.